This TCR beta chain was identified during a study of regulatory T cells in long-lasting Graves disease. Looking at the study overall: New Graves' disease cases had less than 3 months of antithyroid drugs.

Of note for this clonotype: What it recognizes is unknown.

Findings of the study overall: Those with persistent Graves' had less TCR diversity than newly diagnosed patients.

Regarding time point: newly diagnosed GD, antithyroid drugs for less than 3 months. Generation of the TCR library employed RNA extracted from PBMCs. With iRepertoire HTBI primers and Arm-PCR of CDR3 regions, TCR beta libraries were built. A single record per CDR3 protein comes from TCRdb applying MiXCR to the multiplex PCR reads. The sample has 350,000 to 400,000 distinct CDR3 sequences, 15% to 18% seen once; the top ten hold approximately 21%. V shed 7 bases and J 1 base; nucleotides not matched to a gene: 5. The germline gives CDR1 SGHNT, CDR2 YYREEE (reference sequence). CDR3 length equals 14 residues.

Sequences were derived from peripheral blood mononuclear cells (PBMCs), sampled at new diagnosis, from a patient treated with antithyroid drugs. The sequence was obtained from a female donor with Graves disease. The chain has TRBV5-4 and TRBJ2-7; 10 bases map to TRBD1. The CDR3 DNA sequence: TGTGCCAGCGGTGGGACAGGGGATTCCTACGAGCAGTACTTC. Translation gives CASGGTGDSYEQYF.